This passage covers 23 T cell receptor beta chains from one sample sequenced in a study of blood T cell repertoires in COVID-19. Data came from immunoSEQ multiplex PCR; TCRdb stores just in-frame clones and leaves some out. The table shows approximately 70,000 clones, with roughly 86% occurring only once. Sequenced: peripheral blood. The receptors shown here come from a woman in her 50s with acute or convalescent COVID-19.

For this clone: This sample also contains other DNA sequences that code for the same CDR3. The chain couples TRBV27 to TRBJ1-5; weak D call: TRBD1 (6 bases). The CDR3 covers 13 residues. The V end was cut by 2 bases, the J end by 4 bases, with 6 bases between. Germline-derived CDR1 and CDR2 are MNHEY and SMNVEV (reference sequence). The CDR3 nucleotides read TGTGCCAGCAGTTTAGACAGGAATCAGCCCCAGCATTTT. Residues: CASSLDRNQPQHF.

The genes are TRBV10-2 and TRBJ2-7, with D perhaps matching TRBD1 (8 bases). Looked up from germline, CDR1 is WSHSY and CDR2 is SAAADI. The CDR3 has 14 amino acids. The V gene lost 6 bases and the J gene lost 4 bases, with 16 bases spanning the gap. CDR3 protein: CASRHGQGGYEQYF. Here the CDR3 DNA reads TGCGCCAGCAGACACGGACAGGGAGGGTACGAGCAGTACTTC.

This chain joins TRBV30 and TRBJ2-7, with 12 bases lining up with TRBD1. V gave up 2 bases and J gave up 6 bases; unmatched junction bases: 2. This CDR3 spans 13 amino acids. CDR1 and CDR2 from the germline V gene are GTSNPN and SVGIG (reference sequence). The chain's CDR3 is CAWSKGQGAEQYF. For the CDR3, the DNA is TGTGCCTGGAGTAAGGGACAGGGGGCCGAGCAGTACTTC. The full variable domain, completed using reference TRBV30 and TRBJ2-7, is SQTIHQWPATLVQPVGSPLSLECTVEGTSNPNLYWYRQAAGRGLQLLFYSVGIGQISSEVPQNLSASRPQDRQFILSSKKLLLSDSGFYLCAWSKGQGAEQYFGPGTRLTVT.

V gene TRBV2 combines with J gene TRBJ1-1; D call uncertain. Germline CDR1 SNHLY, CDR2 FYNNEI. This CDR3 is 13 amino acids long. Between the trimmed V and J ends, which lost 2 bases and 5 bases, there was a span of 9 bases. The CDR3 loop reads CASSENPGTEAFF. The CDR3 nucleotides are TGTGCCAGCAGTGAAAACCCGGGGACTGAAGCTTTCTTT.

Turning to this clone: Other DNA variants within this sample encode the same CDR3. This chain uses TRBV18 with TRBJ2-1; 8 bases match TRBD1. CDR1 KGHSH and CDR2 LQKENI come from the germline V gene. The CDR3 consists of 14 residues. Germline trimming cut 6 bases from V and 3 bases from J; bases unmatched to any gene: 4. The chain's CDR3 is CASSRTGYYNEQFF. DNA for the CDR3: TGTGCCAGCTCGCGGACAGGGTACTACAATGAGCAGTTCTTC.

The chain has TRBV12-3 or TRBV12-4 and TRBJ2-5, with D uncertain. V dropped 2 bases and J dropped 5 bases, with 9 bases sitting between them. CDR3 length equals 13 residues. The CDR3 sequence is CASSLPGWETQYF. In nucleotides, the CDR3 is TGTGCCAGCAGTTTACCCGGGTGGGAGACCCAGTACTTC.

The chain joins TRBV7-2 to TRBJ1-2, with D uncertain. This CDR3 is 15 amino acids long. Per the germline V gene, CDR1 is SGHTA and CDR2 is FQGNSA. V dropped 4 bases and J dropped 4 bases, with 16 bases sitting between them. CDR3 DNA: TGTGCCAGCAGCTCGACCGACTCTCGTGGCTATGGCTACACCTTC. It encodes CASSSTDSRGYGYTF.

The chain links TRBV28 to TRBJ1-5; D may be TRBD1 (6 bases). Germline CDR1 is MDHEN and CDR2 is SYDVKM. The V gene lost 3 bases and the J gene lost 4 bases, with 13 bases spanning the gap. The CDR3 consists of 15 residues. CDR3 in amino acids: CASSLAAGVNQPQHF. The CDR3 DNA is TGTGCCAGCAGTTTGGCGGCAGGGGTGAATCAGCCCCAGCATTTT.

The chain has TRBV7-9 and TRBJ1-1; D is ambiguous. This CDR3 is 15 amino acids long. Germline CDR1 is SEHNR and CDR2 is FQNEAQ (reference sequence). V was clipped by 0 bases and J by 1 base, with 9 bases between them. The chain's CDR3 is CASSLASGTNTEAFF. The CDR3 DNA is TGTGCCAGCAGCTTAGCGTCCGGTACGAACACTGAAGCTTTCTTT.

This clone was recorded only once. This chain links TRBV9 with TRBJ1-1; no definite D call. The germline V gene has CDR1 SGDLS and CDR2 YYNGEE. V lost 4 bases and J lost 0, with 13 bases in between. CDR3 size: 15 residues. This CDR3 reads CASSLDEFVNTEAFF. The CDR3 DNA reads as TGTGCCAGCAGCCTAGACGAGTTCGTGAACACTGAAGCTTTCTTT.

This rearrangement joins TRBV19 to TRBJ2-1; TRBD1 matches 9 bases. Germline V CDR1 and CDR2: LNHDA, SQIVND (reference sequence). CDR3 length equals 18 residues. V lost 5 bases and J lost 1; bases outside the gene matches: 12. The CDR3 nucleotides are TGTGCCAGTAGTGGGGGACAGGGAGCTGTGGGGTCCTACAATGAGCAGTTCTTC. Protein product: CASSGGQGAVGSYNEQFF. The full variable domain, completed using reference TRBV19 and TRBJ2-1, is DGGITQSPKYLFRKEGQNVTLSCEQNLNHDAMYWYRQDPGQGLRLIYYSQIVNDFQKGDIAEGYSVSREKKESFPLTVTSAQKNPTAFYLCASSGGQGAVGSYNEQFFGPGTRLTVL.

The CDR3 nucleotides are TGCGCCAGCAGCCAATTGGGACTAGCGGGGGGAGAGCAGTTCTTC. This gives the protein CASSQLGLAGGEQFF. The V gene is TRBV4-3, the J gene TRBJ2-1, with 15 bases lining up with TRBD2. The CDR3 runs to 15 residues. Unmatched junction bases numbered 3, after V lost 2 bases and J lost 10 bases. Germline lookup yields CDR1 LGHNA and CDR2 YSLEER.

The rearrangement uses TRBV2 and TRBJ1-5, with TRBD1 as a possible D gene (5 bases). Germline loops: CDR1 SNHLY, CDR2 FYNNEI. This CDR3 is built from 13 residues. Trimming removed 4 bases from V and 5 bases from J, with 9 bases in between. CDR3: CASSGTRDQPQHF. For the CDR3, the DNA is TGTGCCAGCAGTGGGACACGAGATCAGCCCCAGCATTTT.

The V and J genes are TRBV7-8 and TRBJ1-1; tentatively, D is TRBD1 (5 bases). CDR3 length: 14 amino acids. CDR1 and CDR2 (germline): SGHVS, FQNEAQ. Trimming took off 1 base at V and 11 bases at J, with 17 bases between the two ends. The CDR3 bases are TGTGCCAGCAGCTTAGGGGACTTCCCTTGGGTGGCTTTCTTT. It codes for CASSLGDFPWVAFF.

This chain joins TRBV21-1 and TRBJ1-1. TRBV21-1 is a documented pseudogene. CDR3 length: 10 residues. The chain's CDR3 is CASSKVLAFF. CDR3 DNA sequence: TGTGCCAGCAGCAAAGTATTAGCTTTCTTT.

V usage is TRBV24-1 and J usage is TRBJ2-3, with 10 bases identical to TRBD2. The CDR3 is made up of 15 amino acids. With V trimmed by 6 bases and J by 4 bases, 6 bases remained unmatched. Germline loops: CDR1 KGHDR, CDR2 SFDVKD. CDR3 coding DNA: TGTGCCACCAGTCGGGCTAGCGGGGGATCAGATACGCAGTATTTT. Its protein is CATSRASGGSDTQYF.

The rearrangement links TRBV3-1 (or the pseudogene TRBV3-2) to TRBJ2-2; D is perhaps TRBD2 (7 bases). The CDR3 is 17 residues long. CDR1 and CDR2 (germline): LGHDT, YNNKEL (reference sequence). The V end lost 4 bases, the J end lost 5 bases, and 20 bases lay between the germline ends. The DNA of the CDR3 is TGTGCCAGCAGCCGCCGCCCTGGGGGGGCTCGGACCGGGGAGCTGTTTTTT. As protein: CASSRRPGGARTGELFF.

The count of this clone is one. This chain connects TRBV15 to TRBJ2-3, with TRBD1 matching 7 bases. There are 16 residues in the CDR3. The germline gives CDR1 LNHNV, CDR2 YYDKDF (reference sequence). V dropped 1 base and J dropped 3; count of bases not matched to a gene: 7. The CDR3 DNA follows: TGTGCCACCAGCAGAGGGATGGCAGGGGGTACAGATACGCAGTATTTT. Translating it yields CATSRGMAGGTDTQYF. The variable domain in full, completed from reference TRBV15 and TRBJ2-3, reads DAMVIQNPRYQVTQFGKPVTLSCSQTLNHNVMYWYQQKSSQAPKLLFHYYDKDFNNEADTPDNFQSRRPNTSFCFLDIRSPGLGDTAMYLCATSRGMAGGTDTQYFGPGTRLTVL.

This sequence joins TRBV19 and TRBJ1-1; 8 bases line up with TRBD1. V dropped 3 bases and J dropped 4; count of bases not matched to a gene: 4. The V gene's germline CDR1 is LNHDA and CDR2 SQIVND (reference sequence). This CDR3 region has 14 residues. CDR3 sequence: CASSMGQVGTEAFF. The CDR3 nucleotides are TGTGCCAGTAGTATGGGACAGGTTGGCACTGAAGCTTTCTTT. Complete variable domain (other parts from reference TRBV19 and TRBJ1-1): DGGITQSPKYLFRKEGQNVTLSCEQNLNHDAMYWYRQDPGQGLRLIYYSQIVNDFQKGDIAEGYSVSREKKESFPLTVTSAQKNPTAFYLCASSMGQVGTEAFFGQGTRLTVV.

The V gene is TRBV7-9, the J gene TRBJ2-3, with 9 bases identical to TRBD2. V lost 8 bases and J lost 5; bases outside the gene matches: 17. Germline CDR1 is SEHNR and CDR2 is FQNEAQ (reference sequence). The CDR3 runs to 17 residues. CDR3 sequence reads: CASPPAGGGRPLDTQYF. The CDR3 DNA reads TGTGCCAGCCCCCCAGCGGGGGGCGGGAGGCCGTTAGATACGCAGTATTTT.

This chain joins TRBV11-2 and TRBJ2-3; D perhaps matches TRBD1 (6 bases). Germline CDR1 is SGHAT and CDR2 is FQNNGV. V was cut by 4 bases and J by 6 bases, with 11 bases left in between. The CDR3 runs 13 residues. CDR3 residues: CASSYRAWDTQYF. CDR3 nucleotide sequence: TGTGCCAGCAGCTACAGGGCTTGGGATACGCAGTATTTT.

The V and J genes are TRBV27 and TRBJ2-1, with D maybe TRBD2 (5 bases). This CDR3 is 12 amino acids long. In germline, CDR1 is MNHEY, CDR2 SMNVEV (reference sequence). With 7 bases removed from V and 5 bases from J, the gap between germline ends came to 9 bases. This CDR3 is CASTGFDNEQFF. In DNA, the CDR3 is TGTGCCAGCACGGGGTTCGACAATGAGCAGTTCTTC.

The genes are TRBV27 and TRBJ2-7, with 13 positions matching TRBD2. The junction had 10 bases not matched to a gene; V was cut back by 5 bases and J by 9 bases. The CDR3 totals 15 residues. Germline V gives CDR1 MNHEY, CDR2 SMNVEV (reference sequence). CDR3 residues: CASSMTSGGTLRQYF. The CDR3 DNA sequence: TGTGCCAGCAGTATGACTAGCGGGGGGACCTTAAGGCAGTACTTC.